The clone carrying this TCR beta chain was detected once. The data originate from a study of blood T cell repertoires in COVID-19. For the study at large: Donors in the United States, Italy and Spain gave samples during acute or convalescent COVID-19. PBMCs, B-cell-depleted T cells, or T cells provided the cDNA or gDNA that made up the material.

This CDR3 region has 15 residues. V was clipped by 2 bases and J by 5 bases; unmatched bases: 3. Germline values: CDR1 LNHDA, CDR2 SQIVND (reference sequence). Per the authors' pipeline: Amplification of reference gene primers provided the estimated nucleated cell counts. The protocol was immunoSEQ multiplex PCR, while the TCRdb copy is restricted to in-frame clones and leaves out a portion. That table gives V, J and clone size, and the DNA gave D and trimming. The data show about 210,000 clones, approximately 91% seen once. The sequenced sample consisted of peripheral blood. The clonotype comes from a man aged 35 to 55 with acute or convalescent COVID-19. This chain joins TRBV19 and TRBJ1-4; TRBD1 matches 9 bases. The CDR3 nucleotides are TGTGCCAGTAGTATATTCGGGACAGGGAATGAAAAACTGTTTTTT. Translation gives CASSIFGTGNEKLFF.